Listed here are 5 T cell receptor beta chains from one sample, sequenced in a study of T cell responses to AZD1222 COVID-19 vaccine. Libraries were prepared by immunoSEQ multiplex PCR; TCRdb keeps only in-frame clonotypes and omits some of them. The data contain roughly 180,000 clones, 90% to 95% of them singletons. Sample: peripheral blood, taken on day 0 of AZD1222 vaccination. All receptors come from an adult in good health.

The V gene is TRBV5-4, the J gene TRBJ2-2; 7 bases fit TRBD2. Germline lookup yields CDR1 SGHNT and CDR2 YYREEE (reference sequence). The J segment lost 6 bases and the V segment lost 4 bases, leaving 6 bases of the junction unmatched. This CDR3 has 14 amino acids. Written as DNA, the CDR3 is TGTGCCAGCAGCCTCGACCGGGAGGCCGGGGAGCTGTTTTTT. Its protein product is CASSLDREAGELFF.

This chain uses TRBV18 with TRBJ1-2; TRBD1 agrees at 8 bases. The germline gives CDR1 KGHSH, CDR2 LQKENI. The CDR3 runs to 17 residues. Trimming cost V 7 bases and J 7 bases; bases outside gene matches: 20. The CDR3 DNA is TGTGCCAGCTTGTCCCCCCCCTTGGACAGGGTGTTTGGTGGCTACACCTTC. Encoded protein: CASLSPPLDRVFGGYTF. The full variable domain, rest sourced from reference TRBV18 and TRBJ1-2, is NAGVMQNPRHLVRRRGQEARLRCSPMKGHSHVYWYRQLPEEGLKFMVYLQKENIIDESGMPKERFSAEFPKEGPSILRIQQVVRGDSAAYFCASLSPPLDRVFGGYTFGSGTRLTVV.

V and J are TRBV19 and TRBJ1-2; D call uncertain. This CDR3 contains 14 residues. V was pared by 8 bases and J by 8 bases, with 21 bases between. Per the germline V gene, CDR1 is LNHDA and CDR2 is SQIVND (reference sequence). Written as DNA, the CDR3 is TGTGCCAGTGGAGGCCCTGCCCCCTATCGAGGCTACACCTTC. It translates to CASGGPAPYRGYTF.

V gene TRBV4-1 combines with J gene TRBJ2-1; 8 bases fit TRBD2. V trimming: 4 bases; J trimming: 5 bases; junction bases outside the gene matches: 7. The CDR3 loop spans 15 amino acids. Germline V gene sequence: CDR1 MGHRA, CDR2 YSYEKL. The CDR3, as DNA: TGCGCCAGCAGCCCTCCGGCGGGAGGTGACAATGAGCAGTTCTTC. Protein: CASSPPAGGDNEQFF.

The chain combines TRBV6-4 with TRBJ2-1, with TRBD2 matching over 10 bases. V trimming: 5 bases; J trimming: 8 bases; junction bases outside the gene matches: 9. Germline CDR1 MRHNA, CDR2 SNTAGT. The CDR3 is 15 amino acids. The CDR3 protein is CASSMGLAMPDEQFF. CDR3 DNA: TGTGCCAGCAGTATGGGACTAGCGATGCCCGATGAGCAGTTCTTC.